Shown below are 23 T cell receptor beta chains from a single sample sequenced in a study of blood T cell repertoires in COVID-19. The method was immunoSEQ multiplex PCR; TCRdb's version includes in-frame clones alone and lacks a portion of them. This table has some 460,000 clones, roughly 87% appearing once. The sample taken for sequencing was PBMCs or T cells enriched from blood (not recorded which). The origin of the receptors is a woman aged 18-35 years who had recovered from COVID-19.

The V gene is TRBV5-8, the J gene TRBJ1-5, with D unresolved. Germline V gene data show CDR1 as SGHTS and CDR2 as YDEGEE. Trimming took off 2 bases at V and 3 bases at J, with 9 bases between the two ends. The CDR3 extends over 14 amino acids. Here the CDR3 DNA reads TGTGCCAGCAGCTTCCGAGGGAACAATCAGCCCCAGCATTTT. Translating it yields CASSFRGNNQPQHF.

This clone was found a few times. The chain has TRBV7-8 and TRBJ2-7; TRBD1 agrees at 7 bases. Germline lookup yields CDR1 SGHVS and CDR2 FQNEAQ. The CDR3 loop spans 14 amino acids. V trimming: 2 bases; J trimming: 4 bases; junction bases outside the gene matches: 5. The CDR3 region has the DNA TGTGCCAGCAGCTTACATACAGGGGCATACGAGCAGTACTTC. Protein product: CASSLHTGAYEQYF.

This clone was detected once. The chain combines TRBV7-8 with TRBJ2-7; the match to TRBD1 covers 9 bases. This CDR3 is 14 amino acids long. V shed 4 bases, J shed 4 bases, and the junction held 5 bases outside the gene matches. In germline, CDR1 is SGHVS, CDR2 FQNEAQ. The CDR3 DNA is TGTGCCAGCAGCTCTACAGGGGGCGCATACGAGCAGTACTTC. Protein sequence: CASSSTGGAYEQYF. Full variable domain (missing parts from reference TRBV7-8 and TRBJ2-7): GAGVSQSPRYKVAKRGQDVALRCDPISGHVSLFWYQQALGQGPEFLTYFQNEAQLDKSGLPSDRFFAERPEGSVSTLKIQRTQQEDSAVYLCASSSTGGAYEQYFGPGTRLTVT.

V gene TRBV28 combines with J gene TRBJ1-5; TRBD1 aligns across 11 bases. The germline V gene has CDR1 MDHEN and CDR2 SYDVKM. The CDR3 runs to 14 residues. The ends lost 6 bases at V and 10 bases at J; junction bases unmatched: 8. The CDR3 DNA is TGTGCCAGCAGCTCCCGGGACAGGGGGAATCCCCAGCATTTT. As protein: CASSSRDRGNPQHF.

The chain is built from TRBV5-4 and TRBJ2-3, with D tentatively TRBD1 (6 bases). V was pared by 2 bases and J by 4 bases, with 11 bases between. Germline V gives CDR1 SGHNT, CDR2 YYREEE (reference sequence). The length of the CDR3 is 14 residues. The CDR3 region has the DNA TGTGCCAGCAGCTTACAGGGCAGCGCAGATACGCAGTATTTT. Amino acid sequence: CASSLQGSADTQYF.

V and J are TRBV11-2 and TRBJ2-5; a weak D match, TRBD2 (5 bases). CDR3 length: 13 amino acids. V lost 9 bases and J 4 bases, leaving 15 bases between the germline ends. Germline V gene sequence: CDR1 SGHAT, CDR2 FQNNGV. The CDR3 sequence: CASRGNAGETQYF. The CDR3 DNA follows: TGTGCCAGTCGGGGTAATGCTGGAGAGACCCAGTACTTC.

The count of this clone is one. This chain links TRBV6-5 with TRBJ1-2, with D possibly TRBD1 on 6 matching bases. V lost 1 base and J 1 base, leaving 10 bases between the germline ends. This CDR3 spans 15 amino acids. The V gene's germline CDR1 is MNHEY and CDR2 SVGAGI. The CDR3 sequence is CASSYYTGINYGYTF. The CDR3 nucleotides are TGTGCCAGCAGTTACTACACAGGGATTAACTATGGCTACACCTTC.

The chain couples TRBV30 to TRBJ2-1, with 10 bases aligning to TRBD2. This CDR3 is 18 amino acids long. The V segment lost 1 base and the J segment 4 bases; nucleotides outside the gene matches: 13. CDR1 and CDR2 (germline): GTSNPN, SVGIG (reference sequence). As DNA, the CDR3 is TGTGCCTGGAGTGACGATCCTCTTCTAGCGGGGGAGTACAATGAGCAGTTCTTC. Amino acids: CAWSDDPLLAGEYNEQFF.

The V and J genes are TRBV29-1 and TRBJ1-2, with D possibly matching TRBD1 (5 bases). This CDR3 is 13 amino acids long. The germline V gene encodes CDR1 SQVTM and CDR2 ANQGSEA. The CDR3 spells CSSGRGGGHGYTF. The CDR3 bases are TGCAGTTCCGGCCGGGGGGGAGGTCATGGCTACACCTTC. Full variable domain (rest looked up from reference TRBV29-1 and TRBJ1-2): SAVISQKPSRDICQRGTSLTIQCQVDSQVTMMFWYRQQPGQSLTLIATANQGSEATYESGFVIDKFPISRPNLTFSTLTVSNMSPEDSSIYLCSSGRGGGHGYTFGSGTRLTVV.

The V and J genes are TRBV4-1 and TRBJ2-3; 7 bases are shared with TRBD2. Germline lookup yields CDR1 MGHRA and CDR2 YSYEKL. This CDR3 has 15 residues. V was clipped by 1 base and J by 3 bases; unmatched bases: 4. The DNA for the CDR3 is TGCGCCAGCAGCCAAGTTATCGGGGGGACAGATACGCAGTATTTT. Translating it yields CASSQVIGGTDTQYF.

V gene TRBV19 combines with J gene TRBJ1-4; D perhaps matches TRBD1 (5 bases). The germline V gene encodes CDR1 LNHDA and CDR2 SQIVND (reference sequence). The length of the CDR3 is 14 residues. Trimming pared 5 bases from V and 5 bases from J, leaving 12 bases between. The CDR3 loop reads CASSPREGNEKLFF. CDR3 sequence (DNA): TGTGCCAGTAGTCCCAGGGAGGGGAATGAAAAACTGTTTTTT.

This rearrangement joins TRBV6-5 to TRBJ1-2; 11 bases agree with TRBD1. The junction had 4 bases not matched to a gene; V was cut back by 0 bases and J by 4 bases. The CDR3 is 16 amino acids. The V gene's germline CDR1 is MNHEY and CDR2 SVGAGI. CDR3 amino acids: CASSYSRDRGGYGYTF. Here the CDR3 DNA reads TGTGCCAGCAGTTACTCGAGGGACAGGGGGGGCTATGGCTACACCTTC.

The chain joins TRBV4-1 to TRBJ2-5; no clear D. Trimming removed 0 bases at V and 1 base at J, with 6 bases between. This CDR3 is 14 amino acids long. In germline, CDR1 is MGHRA, CDR2 YSYEKL. CDR3 DNA: TGCGCCAGCAGCCAAGATACGGTCCAAGAGACCCAGTACTTC. Translating gives CASSQDTVQETQYF.

Regarding this clone: Other DNA variants within this sample encode the same CDR3. The genes are TRBV5-1 and TRBJ1-6; 7 bases match TRBD1. J lost 9 bases, V lost 5 bases, and 8 bases had no gene match. CDR1 is SGHRS, CDR2 YFSETQ, per germline. The CDR3 spans 14 residues. This CDR3 reads CASSLGQPGSPLHF. CDR3 bases: TGCGCCAGCAGTCTGGGACAGCCGGGTTCACCCCTCCACTTT. Full variable domain (remainder filled in from reference TRBV5-1 and TRBJ1-6): KAGVTQTPRYLIKTRGQQVTLSCSPISGHRSVSWYQQTPGQGLQFLFEYFSETQRNKGNFPGRFSGRQFSNSRSEMNVSTLELGDSALYLCASSLGQPGSPLHFGNGTRLTVT.

This chain links TRBV24-1 with TRBJ2-3; D is perhaps TRBD2 (6 bases). The V gene's germline CDR1 is KGHDR and CDR2 SFDVKD. The CDR3 spans 13 residues. The V gene lost 11 bases and the J gene lost 0 bases, with 11 bases spanning the gap. The CDR3 protein is CAIGGSSTDTQYF. CDR3 coding DNA: TGTGCCATCGGGGGATCAAGCACAGATACGCAGTATTTT.

This sequence joins TRBV15 and TRBJ2-5; no clear D gene. V was trimmed by 5 bases and J by 5 bases, leaving 15 bases between them. CDR1 and CDR2 from the germline V gene are LNHNV and YYDKDF (reference sequence). The length of the CDR3 is 14 residues. CDR3 region: CATSAEFSGETQYF. The DNA for the CDR3 is TGTGCCACCAGCGCAGAATTTTCGGGTGAGACCCAGTACTTC.

The chain links TRBV30 to TRBJ1-1; maybe TRBD1 (6 bases). Germline V gives CDR1 GTSNPN, CDR2 SVGIG (reference sequence). V lost 3 bases and J lost 0, with 11 bases in between. The CDR3 is made up of 14 amino acids. The CDR3 sequence is CAWRGPGVNTEAFF. CDR3 nucleotide sequence: TGTGCCTGGAGGGGACCAGGGGTGAACACTGAAGCTTTCTTT.

V is TRBV28 and J is TRBJ1-5; TRBD1 is a possible D gene (5 bases). Looked up from germline, CDR1 is MDHEN and CDR2 is SYDVKM. This CDR3 is 15 amino acids long. V was cut by 2 bases and J by 4 bases, with 12 bases left in between. In nucleotides, the CDR3 is TGTGCCAGCAGTTTAACAGGTAACGGAAATCAGCCCCAGCATTTT. It is translated as CASSLTGNGNQPQHF.

The chain uses TRBV5-1 and TRBJ2-2; a possible D gene is TRBD1 (5 bases). Trimming took off 0 bases at V and 3 bases at J, with 12 bases between the two ends. The CDR3 consists of 16 residues. In germline, CDR1 is SGHRS, CDR2 YFSETQ. This chain's CDR3 is CASSLGGNEHTGELFF. CDR3 nucleotides: TGCGCCAGCAGCTTGGGGGGCAACGAGCACACCGGGGAGCTGTTTTTT.

The gene calls are TRBV5-4 and TRBJ1-2; possible D gene TRBD1, 5 bases. This CDR3 spans 14 amino acids. Trimming shortened V by 3 bases and J by 3 bases, and 12 bases separated the two germline ends. Germline-derived CDR1 and CDR2 are SGHNT and YYREEE (reference sequence). DNA for the CDR3: TGTGCCAGCAGCTCCAACCCGACAGACTATGGCTACACCTTC. Its translation: CASSSNPTDYGYTF. Together with reference TRBV5-4 and TRBJ1-2, the CDR3 gives the full variable domain: ETGVTQSPTHLIKTRGQQVTLRCSSQSGHNTVSWYQQALGQGPQFIFQYYREEENGRGNFPPRFSGLQFPNYSSELNVNALELDDSALYLCASSSNPTDYGYTFGSGTRLTVV.

The V and J genes are TRBV7-9 and TRBJ1-3; 7 bases align to TRBD1. The CDR3 totals 15 residues. The germline V gene encodes CDR1 SEHNR and CDR2 FQNEAQ (reference sequence). V lost 6 bases and J lost 8; bases outside the gene matches: 13. The CDR3 reads CASSSERQGEDTIYF. CDR3 DNA sequence: TGTGCCAGCAGTTCCGAAAGACAGGGTGAAGACACCATATATTTT.

This clone was observed a few times. V gene TRBV2 combines with J gene TRBJ1-4, with D tentatively TRBD1 (5 bases). This CDR3 is 14 amino acids long. Germline V lookup: CDR1 SNHLY, CDR2 FYNNEI. The germline V and J ends were trimmed by 2 bases and 5 bases, with 9 bases remaining between them. DNA of the CDR3: TGTGCCAGCAGTGAAAACAGGATAAATGAAAAACTGTTTTTT. It translates to CASSENRINEKLFF.

This chain joins TRBV5-4 and TRBJ1-2; D may be TRBD1 (6 bases). V was cut by 0 bases and J by 8 bases, with 14 bases left in between. The CDR3 contains 14 residues. Germline V gene sequence: CDR1 SGHNT, CDR2 YYREEE (reference sequence). Here the CDR3 DNA reads TGTGCCAGCAGCTTGGGCCCCGGGCAGGGGGGCTACACCTTC. Protein product: CASSLGPGQGGYTF.